These 20 T cell receptor beta chains were all obtained from the same sample, sequenced in a study of OX40 agonist ivuxolimab in advanced cancers. The repertoire was sequenced with immunoSEQ multiplex PCR; TCRdb's copy has only in-frame clones and lacks some. The sample has some 70,000 clones, around nine tenths seen once. This specimen consisted of CD4+ or CD8+ T cells sorted from blood, obtained in a trial of the OX40 agonist ivuxolimab. The receptors originated from an adult with an advanced solid tumor such as melanoma, head and neck, liver or kidney cancer.

This clone was observed a handful of times. The V gene is TRBV18, the J gene TRBJ2-5; no firm D call. The V end lost 4 bases, the J end lost 5 bases, and 14 bases lay between the germline ends. Looked up from germline, CDR1 is KGHSH and CDR2 is LQKENI. CDR3 size: 14 residues. CDR3 in amino acids: CASSLTSLQETQYF. The DNA of the CDR3 is TGTGCCAGCTCACTTACCAGCCTACAGGAGACCCAGTACTTC.

In regard to this clone: The same CDR3 can be traced to other DNA sequences in this sample. The chain links TRBV29-1 to TRBJ2-2, with D maybe TRBD2 (7 bases). Germline CDR1 and CDR2: SQVTM and ANQGSEA. The CDR3 loop spans 14 amino acids. V was trimmed by 3 bases and J by 5 bases, leaving 13 bases between them. CDR3 sequence reads: CSVERGGQTGELFF. The CDR3 DNA sequence: TGCAGCGTTGAGAGGGGGGGTCAGACCGGGGAGCTGTTTTTT.

The rearrangement uses TRBV28 and TRBJ2-7, with D uncertain. This CDR3 comprises 10 residues. Germline V gene data show CDR1 as MDHEN and CDR2 as SYDVKM. The V gene lost 5 bases and the J gene lost 13 bases, with 12 bases spanning the gap. The CDR3 DNA follows: TGTGCCAGCAGTGGTCCCAGAAGTTACTTC. It yields the protein CASSGPRSYF.

This rearrangement joins TRBV7-8 to TRBJ2-7; 9 nucleotides match TRBD2. Trimming at V came to 7 bases and at J to 3 bases, leaving 22 bases not matched to a gene. The CDR3 runs to 19 residues. Germline CDR1 and CDR2: SGHVS and FQNEAQ. Here the CDR3 DNA reads TGTGCCAGCAACCCTCCTCCCTGGGGGGTCCAGCGGGAGGACTACGAGCAGTACTTC. This encodes CASNPPPWGVQREDYEQYF.

CDR3 sequence (DNA): TGTGCCAGCAGTACCCTAGCGGGAGTCTCCTACAATGAGCAGTTCTTC. Amino acids: CASSTLAGVSYNEQFF. The chain combines TRBV28 with TRBJ2-1; TRBD2 agrees at 10 bases. The CDR3 runs 16 residues. The germline V gene encodes CDR1 MDHEN and CDR2 SYDVKM. J was trimmed by 0 bases and V by 5 bases; bases with no gene match: 4.

The J gene is TRBJ2-7, the V gene TRBV4-2; the D is unclear. V was trimmed by 0 bases and J by 0 bases, leaving 9 bases between them. The germline gives CDR1 LGHNA, CDR2 YNFKEQ. The CDR3 has 15 amino acids. The CDR3 loop reads CASSQDPKLSYEQYF. CDR3 DNA: TGTGCCAGCAGCCAAGATCCAAAGCTCTCCTACGAGCAGTACTTC.

This clone was detected a few times. This chain connects TRBV5-4 to TRBJ1-5; no definite D call. The CDR3 consists of 12 residues. Germline CDR1 reads SGHNT; CDR2 reads YYREEE (reference sequence). The ends were cut back, 5 bases at V and 4 bases at J, with 7 bases in the middle. For the CDR3, the DNA is TGTGCCAGCAGTCCGAAGAATCAGCCCCAGCATTTT. Translation gives CASSPKNQPQHF.

The chain carries TRBV2 and TRBJ2-7, with D hard to call. V lost 5 bases and J 3 bases, leaving 14 bases between the germline ends. This CDR3 has 14 residues. Germline V gene lookup returns CDR1 SNHLY and CDR2 FYNNEI. The CDR3 DNA follows: TGTGCCAGCAGTAGCTCCTCAGAGAGCTACGAGCAGTACTTC. As protein: CASSSSSESYEQYF.

This chain uses TRBV4-1 with TRBJ2-2, with D unclear. Per germline, CDR1 MGHRA and CDR2 YSYEKL. The CDR3 sequence is 12 residues long. The V and J ends lost 4 bases and 8 bases respectively, with 8 bases between them. CDR3 coding DNA: TGCGCCAGCAGCCTTCAGACAGGGGAGCTGTTTTTT. It yields the protein CASSLQTGELFF.

This chain connects TRBV7-2 to TRBJ2-3, with TRBD2 matching 13 bases. This CDR3 comprises 17 residues. CDR1 and CDR2 from the germline V gene are SGHTA and FQGNSA. V lost 5 bases to trimming and J lost 4 bases; unmatched junction nucleotides: 9. CDR3 in amino acids: CASSHGGLAGVADTQYF. The CDR3 region has the DNA TGTGCCAGCAGCCATGGAGGACTAGCGGGAGTGGCAGATACGCAGTATTTT.

The chain's CDR3 is CASRPDSPDTQYF. CDR3 bases: TGTGCCAGCAGACCCGACTCCCCAGATACGCAGTATTTT. This chain joins TRBV2 and TRBJ2-3; D is unresolved. The CDR3 extends over 13 amino acids. V dropped 6 bases and J dropped 4 bases, with 11 bases sitting between them. Germline V lookup: CDR1 SNHLY, CDR2 FYNNEI.

J is TRBJ1-3 and V is TRBV7-2; no clear D. Germline CDR1 and CDR2: SGHTA and FQGNSA. V lost 1 base to trimming and J lost 5 bases, with 9 bases between them. The CDR3 has 14 amino acids. The chain's CDR3 is CASSLDWRRNTIYF. In DNA form, the CDR3 reads TGTGCCAGCAGCTTAGATTGGAGAAGAAACACCATATATTTT.

The rearrangement joins TRBV2 to TRBJ2-7; TRBD1 agrees at 8 bases. Germline assignment: CDR1 SNHLY and CDR2 FYNNEI. Trimming removed 1 base from V and 12 bases from J; junction bases left unmatched: 23. CDR3 length: 18 residues. The CDR3 protein is CASSEGAQGWGRGRRLYF. The CDR3, as DNA: TGTGCCAGCAGTGAAGGGGCCCAAGGGTGGGGCAGGGGGCGCAGGTTGTACTTC. Complete variable domain (other parts from reference TRBV2 and TRBJ2-7): EPEVTQTPSHQVTQMGQEVILRCVPISNHLYFYWYRQILGQKVEFLVSFYNNEISEKSEIFDDQFSVERPDGSNFTLKIRSTKLEDSAMYFCASSEGAQGWGRGRRLYFGPGTRLTVT.

This sequence joins TRBV7-2 and TRBJ1-3, with D possibly matching TRBD1 (5 bases). V lost 4 bases to trimming and J lost 0 bases, with 10 bases between them. This CDR3 comprises 15 residues. Germline lookup yields CDR1 SGHTA and CDR2 FQGNSA. The CDR3 DNA follows: TGTGCCAGCAGCTCGGGACGGAACTCTGGAAACACCATATATTTT. This codes for CASSSGRNSGNTIYF.

The rearrangement joins TRBV27 to TRBJ2-5; D is uncertain. The CDR3 has 17 residues. Deletions cut 4 bases from V and 2 bases from J, with 20 bases between. Germline CDR1 is MNHEY and CDR2 is SMNVEV (reference sequence). CDR3 sequence (DNA): TGTGCCAGCAGTTCCTCGTACGTAGAATGGGCGCAAGAGACCCAGTACTTC. Encoded protein: CASSSSYVEWAQETQYF.

The chain uses TRBV18 and TRBJ2-5; 10 nucleotides match TRBD1. CDR3 size: 13 residues. Unmatched junction bases numbered 1, after V lost 5 bases and J lost 4 bases. Germline V gene sequence: CDR1 KGHSH, CDR2 LQKENI. In DNA, the CDR3 is TGTGCCAGCTCAGGACAGGGGGGAGAGACCCAGTACTTC. Its protein is CASSGQGGETQYF.

This clone was picked up one time. The chain uses TRBV11-2 and TRBJ2-3; possible D gene TRBD2, 6 bases. V was pared by 5 bases and J by 4 bases, with 13 bases between. The CDR3 contains 14 residues. Germline-derived CDR1 and CDR2 are SGHAT and FQNNGV. Written as DNA, the CDR3 is TGTGCCAGCAGCGCTAGCGTTGCAGCAGATACGCAGTATTTT. Its translation is CASSASVAADTQYF.

Here the CDR3 DNA reads TGTGCCAGCAGCCGGGGTGGAGACGAGCAGTACTTC. Translated: CASSRGGDEQYF. The chain recombines TRBV4-2 with TRBJ2-7; D call uncertain. The CDR3 has 12 amino acids. CDR1 LGHNA and CDR2 YNFKEQ come from the germline V gene. Trimming shortened V by 4 bases and J by 5 bases, and 9 bases separated the two germline ends.

This chain uses TRBV5-1 with TRBJ1-2; D unresolved. This CDR3 is built from 12 residues. Looked up from germline, CDR1 is SGHRS and CDR2 is YFSETQ. Deletions cut 0 bases from V and 7 bases from J, with 7 bases between. DNA of the CDR3: TGCGCCAGCAGCTTGGGGGATTTTGGCTACACCTTC. This sequence encodes CASSLGDFGYTF.

The rearrangement uses TRBV7-9 and TRBJ1-2, with D possibly TRBD1 on 5 matching bases. The CDR3 spans 15 residues. V lost 0 bases, J lost 4 bases, and 12 bases lay in between. Germline lookup yields CDR1 SEHNR and CDR2 FQNEAQ (reference sequence). CDR3 nucleotide sequence: TGTGCCAGCAGCTTAGCGAGGGCAGGGCTCTATGGCTACACCTTC. Protein sequence: CASSLARAGLYGYTF.